The 20 T cell receptor beta chains listed next were all sequenced from one sample in a study of blood T cells in healthy people across ages. PCR was performed a second time for about 7 to 12 cycles using a sample-barcoded 5' primer and a J-beta primer mix. TCRdb passed the 5' RACE reads through MiXCR, listing each CDR3 protein once. The table shows hundreds of thousands of distinct CDR3 sequences, with about 61% occurring only once. The material sequenced was blood. These receptors came from a man between 35 and 55 years old in good health.

The chain employs TRBV6-6 and TRBJ2-5; unclear D gene. Germline V gene sequence: CDR1 MNHNY, CDR2 SVGAGI (reference sequence). V lost 7 bases and J lost 1, with 4 bases in between. CDR3 length: 11 amino acids. CDR3 sequence (DNA): TGTGCCAGCATGGGCCAAGAGACCCAGTACTTC. This translates into CASMGQETQYF.

This clonotype was counted only a few times. V and J are TRBV6-5 and TRBJ2-5, with TRBD2 matching 7 bases. The tail of the sequence fits TRBJ2-7 better, so the J call may be wrong. There are 14 residues in the CDR3. Per germline, CDR1 MNHEY and CDR2 SVGAGI. CDR3 protein: CASSYREDKYEQYF. DNA of the CDR3: TGTGCCAGCAGTTACCGGGAGGACAAATACGAGCAGTACTTC.

Notes on this clonotype: This clone may be a read error of a much larger clone one base away. The rearrangement uses TRBV7-2 and TRBJ2-1; 7 bases are a match to TRBD2. The CDR3 runs to 14 residues. In germline, CDR1 is SGHTA, CDR2 FQGNSA. Unmatched junction bases numbered 9, after V lost 0 bases and J lost 13 bases. CDR3 DNA: TGTGCCAGCAGCTTAGCAAGCGGGGAAGAGACCCAGTTCTTC. Its translation: CASSLASGEETQFF.

This clonotype has more than one count but fewer than ten. This chain links TRBV12-3 or TRBV12-4 with TRBJ2-4; 11 bases map to TRBD2. V was clipped by 6 bases and J by 5 bases; unmatched bases: 3. The CDR3 runs 14 residues. The CDR3 sequence is CASRPLAGENIQYF. Written as DNA, the CDR3 is TGTGCCAGCAGGCCACTAGCGGGGGAAAACATTCAGTACTTC.

The chain uses TRBV6-5 and TRBJ2-7; 13 positions match TRBD2. The CDR3 runs 16 residues. Germline assignment: CDR1 MNHEY and CDR2 SVGAGI. J was trimmed by 2 bases and V by 2 bases; bases with no gene match: 3. The CDR3 loop reads CASSYTGTSGAYEQYF. In DNA form, the CDR3 reads TGTGCCAGCAGTTACACCGGGACTAGCGGGGCCTACGAGCAGTACTTC.

The chain recombines TRBV20-1 with TRBJ2-7, with D possibly matching TRBD2 (7 bases). CDR1 DFQATT and CDR2 SNEGSKA come from the germline V gene (reference sequence). This CDR3 comprises 17 residues. Trimming pared 6 bases from V and 3 bases from J, leaving 27 bases between. The CDR3 DNA reads TGCAGTGCCAATGGGGCGGGGGCAAAAGGGAGTAGCTACGAGCAGTACTTC. Its translation is CSANGAGAKGSSYEQYF.

CDR3 amino acids: CASSYIGGGETQYF. The CDR3, as DNA: TGTGCCAGCAGTTACATCGGGGGAGGGGAGACCCAGTACTTC. The chain has TRBV6-5 and TRBJ2-7; 7 bases map to TRBD2. The DNA end favors TRBJ2-5, so the J call may be wrong. Germline CDR1 MNHEY, CDR2 SVGAGI. The CDR3 consists of 14 residues.

This rearrangement joins TRBV7-8 to TRBJ2-2, with 7 bases aligning to TRBD1. CDR1 SGHVS and CDR2 FQNEAQ come from the germline V gene. V gave up 1 base and J gave up 6 bases; unmatched junction bases: 11. The CDR3 runs to 17 residues. CDR3 sequence: CASSLDSTGIFPGELFF. CDR3 in DNA: TGTGCCAGCAGCTTAGATTCGACAGGGATTTTTCCCGGGGAGCTGTTTTTT.

This rearrangement joins TRBV28 to TRBJ2-4; D is unclear. Near its end, the DNA agrees better with TRBJ2-7, so the J call may be wrong. Germline V CDR1 and CDR2: MDHEN, SYDVKM. This CDR3 is 12 amino acids long. The CDR3 spells CASTSMGNEQYF. CDR3 nucleotide sequence: TGTGCCAGCACCTCAATGGGTAACGAGCAGTACTTC.

CDR3 loop: CANRPGNTGELFF. In nucleotides, the CDR3 is TGTGCCAACCGTCCCGGGAACACCGGGGAGCTGTTTTTT. This rearrangement joins TRBV2 to TRBJ2-2; D is unclear. Germline lookup yields CDR1 SNHLY and CDR2 FYNNEI. CDR3 length: 13 residues. The V gene lost 10 bases and the J gene lost 1 base, with 10 bases spanning the gap. Drawing the rest from reference TRBV2 and TRBJ2-2, the complete variable domain is EPEVTQTPSHQVTQMGQEVILRCVPISNHLYFYWYRQILGQKVEFLVSFYNNEISEKSEIFDDQFSVERPDGSNFTLKIRSTKLEDSAMYFCANRPGNTGELFFGEGSRLTVL.

This clonotype was found a few times. V and J are TRBV7-3 and TRBJ2-1; TRBD2 might be the D (6 bases). V was trimmed by 2 bases and J by 8 bases, leaving 13 bases between them. This CDR3 is built from 14 residues. Germline CDR1 SGHTA, CDR2 FQGTGA. DNA of the CDR3: TGTGCCAGCAGCTTATCAATGGGAGGCGATGAGCAGTTCTTC. This translates into CASSLSMGGDEQFF.

This clonotype was observed a few times. The chain recombines TRBV28 with TRBJ2-7, with a possible D match to TRBD1 (5 bases). V was pared by 2 bases and J by 7 bases, with 12 bases between. There are 13 residues in the CDR3. Germline V lookup: CDR1 MDHEN, CDR2 SYDVKM. In DNA, the CDR3 is TGTGCCAGCAGTTTACAGGGCGGAAGGGAGCAGTACTTC. It yields the protein CASSLQGGREQYF.

The sample holds a few counts of this clonotype. The J gene is TRBJ2-7, the V gene TRBV27; 13 bases are shared with TRBD2. The CDR3 covers 14 residues. With 6 bases clipped from V and 3 bases from J, the junction kept 2 bases outside the gene matches. Germline loops: CDR1 MNHEY, CDR2 SMNVEV (reference sequence). The chain's CDR3 is CASRTSGRHYEQYF. The CDR3 region has the DNA TGTGCCAGCAGGACTAGCGGGAGGCACTACGAGCAGTACTTC.

The chain recombines TRBV3-1 with TRBJ2-7; the match to TRBD1 covers 8 bases. The DNA end favors TRBJ2-5, so the J call may be wrong. Germline values: CDR1 LGHDT, CDR2 YNNKEL (reference sequence). CDR3 length equals 15 residues. The CDR3: CASSLRQGSYETQYF. Written as DNA, the CDR3 is TGTGCCAGCAGCCTAAGACAGGGGTCATACGAGACCCAGTACTTC.

The chain employs TRBV7-9 and TRBJ2-7; D is possibly TRBD1 (6 bases). The CDR3 covers 16 residues. Deletions cut 4 bases from V and 4 bases from J, with 20 bases between. Germline CDR1 is SEHNR and CDR2 is FQNEAQ (reference sequence). The chain's CDR3 is CASSSPRTVGGYEQYF. For the CDR3, the DNA is TGTGCCAGCAGCTCCCCGCGGACAGTAGGAGGATACGAGCAGTACTTC.

This clonotype has only a few counts. The chain employs TRBV4-2 and TRBJ1-5; TRBD1 agrees at 9 bases. Trimming cost V 6 bases and J 1 base; bases outside gene matches: 4. This CDR3 is 15 amino acids long. Germline V gives CDR1 LGHNA, CDR2 YNFKEQ. Here the CDR3 DNA reads TGTGCCAGCAGACGGGACAGGGAGAGCAATCAGCCCCAGCATTTT. It translates to CASRRDRESNQPQHF.

For this clonotype: Compared with germline, one end of the junction differs, possibly owing to a read error. The chain employs TRBV20-1 and TRBJ2-1, with 12 positions matching TRBD2. Germline loops: CDR1 DFQATT, CDR2 SNEGSKA (reference sequence). This CDR3 contains 13 residues. The CDR3 bases are TGCAGTGCCTACGGACTAGCGGGGAATGAGCGGTTCTTC. Protein product: CSAYGLAGNERFF.

This clonotype was seen a single time. The chain carries TRBV20-1 and TRBJ2-1; 13 bases align to TRBD2. This CDR3 is 18 amino acids long. Germline CDR1 reads DFQATT; CDR2 reads SNEGSKA (reference sequence). The trim removed 0 bases at V and 2 bases at J, leaving 7 bases unmatched. The CDR3: CSARDAGLAGSTYNEQFF. The CDR3 DNA is TGCAGTGCTAGAGACGCGGGACTAGCGGGATCTACCTACAATGAGCAGTTCTTC.

This chain uses TRBV7-3 with TRBJ1-2; D remains ambiguous. The CDR3 length is 12 residues. Germline V gives CDR1 SGHTA, CDR2 FQGTGA. Trimming pared 5 bases from V and 7 bases from J, leaving 11 bases between. In DNA, the CDR3 is TGTGCCAGCAGCCCGAGCGTGGCTGGCTACACCTTC. It yields the protein CASSPSVAGYTF.

In this sample, this clonotype turned up a few times. The chain is built from TRBV7-3 and TRBJ2-5; D gene uncertain. Trimming took 3 bases from V and 5 from J, leaving 13 bases between them. CDR1 and CDR2 from the germline V gene are SGHTA and FQGTGA. The CDR3 is 14 amino acids. CDR3 bases: TGTGCCAGCAGCTTTAATGGGATTGGTGAGACCCAGTACTTC. The encoded protein is CASSFNGIGETQYF.